There are a few counts of the clone carrying this T cell receptor (beta chain). Authors' methods: Amplified reference gene primers provided the basis for estimating nucleated cell counts. The method was immunoSEQ multiplex PCR; TCRdb's version includes in-frame clones alone and lacks a portion of them. V and J calls and clone size come straight from that table; D and trimming were deduced from the DNA. The data show about 130,000 clones, roughly 77% seen once. Seattle-derived patients entered the study during active infection and were followed longitudinally. CDR3 size: 14 residues. J gave up 6 bases and V 5 bases, and 3 bases lay outside the gene matches. The V gene's germline CDR1 is MNHEY and CDR2 SVGEGT. This entry comes from a study of blood T cell repertoires in COVID-19. The wider study: Material from acute and convalescent COVID-19 was sourced from the United States, Italy and Spain. The cDNA or gDNA used as material had been derived from T cells, B-cell-depleted T cells, or PBMCs.

The sequence was collected from a woman between 65 and 79 years old with COVID-19, enrolled during active disease. The sample taken for sequencing was peripheral blood. The gene calls are TRBV6-2 or TRBV6-3 and TRBJ1-5; 11 nucleotides match TRBD1. The CDR3 loop reads CASSGTGGGQPQHF. The CDR3 DNA is TGTGCCAGCAGTGGGACAGGGGGAGGTCAGCCCCAGCATTTT.